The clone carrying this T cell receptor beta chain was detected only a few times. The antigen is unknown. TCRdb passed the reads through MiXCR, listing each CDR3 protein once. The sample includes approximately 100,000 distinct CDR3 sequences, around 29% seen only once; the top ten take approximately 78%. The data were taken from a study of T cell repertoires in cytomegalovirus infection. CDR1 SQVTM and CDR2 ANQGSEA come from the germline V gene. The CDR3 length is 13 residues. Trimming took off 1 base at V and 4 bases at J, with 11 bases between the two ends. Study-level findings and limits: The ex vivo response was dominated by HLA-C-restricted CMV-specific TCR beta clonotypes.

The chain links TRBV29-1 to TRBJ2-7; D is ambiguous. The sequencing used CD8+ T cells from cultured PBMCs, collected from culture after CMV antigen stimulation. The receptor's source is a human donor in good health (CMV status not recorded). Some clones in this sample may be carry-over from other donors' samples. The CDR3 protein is CSVEVSRGYEQYF. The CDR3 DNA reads TGCAGCGTTGAAGTATCACGTGGGTACGAGCAGTACTTC.